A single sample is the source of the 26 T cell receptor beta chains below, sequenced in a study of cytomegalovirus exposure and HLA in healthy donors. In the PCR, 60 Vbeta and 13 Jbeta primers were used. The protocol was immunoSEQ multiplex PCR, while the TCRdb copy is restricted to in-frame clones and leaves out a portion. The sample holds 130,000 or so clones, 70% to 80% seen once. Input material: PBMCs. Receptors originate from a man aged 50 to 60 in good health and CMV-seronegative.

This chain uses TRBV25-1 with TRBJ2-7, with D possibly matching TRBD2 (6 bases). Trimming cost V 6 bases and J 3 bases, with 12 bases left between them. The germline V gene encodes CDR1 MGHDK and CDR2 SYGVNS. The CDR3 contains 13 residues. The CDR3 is CASSGTHDYEQYF. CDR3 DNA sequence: TGTGCCAGCAGCGGGACTCATGACTACGAGCAGTACTTC.

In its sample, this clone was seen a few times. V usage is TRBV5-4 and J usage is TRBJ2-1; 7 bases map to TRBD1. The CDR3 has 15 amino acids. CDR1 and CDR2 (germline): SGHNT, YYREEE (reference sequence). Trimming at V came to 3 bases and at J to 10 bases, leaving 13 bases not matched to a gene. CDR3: CASSSAQGEVREQFF. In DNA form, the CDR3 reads TGTGCCAGCAGCTCTGCCCAGGGGGAAGTACGAGAGCAGTTCTTC.

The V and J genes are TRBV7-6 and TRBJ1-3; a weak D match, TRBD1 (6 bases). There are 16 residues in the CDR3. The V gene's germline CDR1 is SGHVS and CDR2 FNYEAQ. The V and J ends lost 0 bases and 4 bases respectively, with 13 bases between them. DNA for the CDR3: TGTGCCAGCAGCTTAGCAGCGGCAGGGGACGGAAACACCATATATTTT. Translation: CASSLAAAGDGNTIYF.

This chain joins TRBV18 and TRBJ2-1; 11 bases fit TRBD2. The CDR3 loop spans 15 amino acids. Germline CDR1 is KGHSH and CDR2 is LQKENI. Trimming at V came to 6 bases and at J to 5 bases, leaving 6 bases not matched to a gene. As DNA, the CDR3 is TGTGCCAGCTCGCAGGGGACTAGCGGCAACAATGAGCAGTTCTTC. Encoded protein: CASSQGTSGNNEQFF.

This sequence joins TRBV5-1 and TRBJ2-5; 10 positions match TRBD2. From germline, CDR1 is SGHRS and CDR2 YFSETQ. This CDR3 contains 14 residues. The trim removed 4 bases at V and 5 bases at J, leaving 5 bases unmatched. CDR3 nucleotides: TGCGCCAGCAGCGTCGGGACTAGCGATGAGACCCAGTACTTC. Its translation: CASSVGTSDETQYF.

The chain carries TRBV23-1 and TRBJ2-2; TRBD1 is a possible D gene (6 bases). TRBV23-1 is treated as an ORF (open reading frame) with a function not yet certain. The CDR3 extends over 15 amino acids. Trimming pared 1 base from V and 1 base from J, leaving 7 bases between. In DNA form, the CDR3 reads TGCGCCAGCAGTCAATGGACAGTGAACACCGGGGAGCTGTTTTTT. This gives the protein CASSQWTVNTGELFF.

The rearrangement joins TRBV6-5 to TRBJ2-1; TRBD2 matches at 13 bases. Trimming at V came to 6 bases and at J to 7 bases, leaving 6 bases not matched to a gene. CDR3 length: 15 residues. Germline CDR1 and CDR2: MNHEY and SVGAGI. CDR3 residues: CASRSTSGRLNEQFF. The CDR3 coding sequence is TGTGCCAGCAGGTCGACTAGCGGGAGGCTTAATGAGCAGTTCTTC.

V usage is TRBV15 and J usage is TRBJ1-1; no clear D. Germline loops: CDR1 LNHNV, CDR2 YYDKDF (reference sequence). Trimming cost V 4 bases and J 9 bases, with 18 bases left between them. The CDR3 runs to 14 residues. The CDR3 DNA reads TGTGCCACCAGCAAGAGGGCGTATGTATCGAAAGCTTTCTTT. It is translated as CATSKRAYVSKAFF.

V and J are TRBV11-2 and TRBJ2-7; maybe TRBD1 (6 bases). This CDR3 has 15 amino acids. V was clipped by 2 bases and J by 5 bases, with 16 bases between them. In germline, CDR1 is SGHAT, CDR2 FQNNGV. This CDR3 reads CASSLQNYQGNEQYF. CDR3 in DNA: TGTGCCAGCAGCTTACAAAATTACCAGGGGAACGAGCAGTACTTC.

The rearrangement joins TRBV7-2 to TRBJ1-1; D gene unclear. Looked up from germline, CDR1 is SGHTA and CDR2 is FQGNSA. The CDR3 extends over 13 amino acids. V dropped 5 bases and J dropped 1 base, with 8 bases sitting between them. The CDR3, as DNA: TGTGCCAGCAGCCGGGGAGGGAACACTGAAGCTTTCTTT. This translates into CASSRGGNTEAFF.

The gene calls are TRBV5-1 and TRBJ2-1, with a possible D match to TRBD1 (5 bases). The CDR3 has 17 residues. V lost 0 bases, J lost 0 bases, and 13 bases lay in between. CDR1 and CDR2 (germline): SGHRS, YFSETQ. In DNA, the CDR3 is TGCGCCAGCAGCTTGGGGTCAGGGCTGAGCTCCTACAATGAGCAGTTCTTC. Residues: CASSLGSGLSSYNEQFF.

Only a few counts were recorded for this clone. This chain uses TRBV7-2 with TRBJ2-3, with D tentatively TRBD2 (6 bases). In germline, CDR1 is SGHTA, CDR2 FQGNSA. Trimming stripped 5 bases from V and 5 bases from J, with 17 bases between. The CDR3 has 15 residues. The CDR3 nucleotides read TGTGCCAGCAGCCCCACTAGCTTAGAGTTAGATACGCAGTATTTT. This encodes CASSPTSLELDTQYF.

The CDR3 DNA follows: TGTGCCAGCAGTTTAAACAGGGGGCTCCATGGCTACACCTTC. Protein product: CASSLNRGLHGYTF. V is TRBV28 and J is TRBJ1-2; 9 positions agree with TRBD1. Germline CDR1 MDHEN, CDR2 SYDVKM. J lost 6 bases, V lost 2 bases, and 4 bases had no gene match. The CDR3 length is 14 residues.

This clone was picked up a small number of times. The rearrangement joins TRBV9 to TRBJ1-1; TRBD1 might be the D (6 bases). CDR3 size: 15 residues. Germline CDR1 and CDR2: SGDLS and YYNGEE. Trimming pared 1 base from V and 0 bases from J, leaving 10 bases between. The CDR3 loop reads CASSVTGYMNTEAFF. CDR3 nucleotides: TGTGCCAGCAGCGTAACAGGGTACATGAACACTGAAGCTTTCTTT.

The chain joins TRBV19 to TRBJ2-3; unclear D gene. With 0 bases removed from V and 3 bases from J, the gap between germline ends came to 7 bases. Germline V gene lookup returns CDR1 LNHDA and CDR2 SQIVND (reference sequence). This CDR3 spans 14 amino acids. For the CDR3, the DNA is TGTGCCAGTAGTATAGATCTTCTGACAGATACGCAGTATTTT. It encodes CASSIDLLTDTQYF.

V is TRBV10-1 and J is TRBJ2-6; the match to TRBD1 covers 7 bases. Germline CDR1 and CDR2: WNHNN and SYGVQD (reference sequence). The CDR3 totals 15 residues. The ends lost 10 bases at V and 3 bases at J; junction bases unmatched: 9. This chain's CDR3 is CATQQGSFGANVLTF. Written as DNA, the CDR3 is TGCGCCACCCAACAGGGGAGCTTTGGGGCCAACGTCCTGACTTTC.

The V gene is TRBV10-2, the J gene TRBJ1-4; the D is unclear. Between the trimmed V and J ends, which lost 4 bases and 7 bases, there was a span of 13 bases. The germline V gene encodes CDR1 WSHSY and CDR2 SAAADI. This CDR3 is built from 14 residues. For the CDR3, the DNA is TGCGCCAGCAGTGTGCCGGAAGAGGGTGAAAAACTGTTTTTT. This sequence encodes CASSVPEEGEKLFF.

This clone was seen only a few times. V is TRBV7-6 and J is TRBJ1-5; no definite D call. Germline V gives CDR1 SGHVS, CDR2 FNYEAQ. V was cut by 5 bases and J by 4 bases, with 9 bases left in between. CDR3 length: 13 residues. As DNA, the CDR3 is TGTGCCAGCAGCCCCCGGGAAAATCAGCCCCAGCATTTT. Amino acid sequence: CASSPRENQPQHF. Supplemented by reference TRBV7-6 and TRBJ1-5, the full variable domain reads GAGVSQSPRYKVTKRGQDVALRCDPISGHVSLYWYRQALGQGPEFLTYFNYEAQQDKSGLPNDRFSAERPEGSISTLTIQRTEQRDSAMYRCASSPRENQPQHFGDGTRLSIL.

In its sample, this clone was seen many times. The CDR3 DNA reads TGTGCCAGCAGCCGTGGGACTAGCCCCACTCAAACGGAGCAGTTCTTC. This translates into CASSRGTSPTQTEQFF. The J gene is TRBJ2-1, the V gene TRBV2, with TRBD2 matching 9 bases. The J segment lost 10 bases and the V segment lost 6 bases, leaving 16 bases of the junction unmatched. The germline V gene encodes CDR1 SNHLY and CDR2 FYNNEI. CDR3 size: 16 residues.

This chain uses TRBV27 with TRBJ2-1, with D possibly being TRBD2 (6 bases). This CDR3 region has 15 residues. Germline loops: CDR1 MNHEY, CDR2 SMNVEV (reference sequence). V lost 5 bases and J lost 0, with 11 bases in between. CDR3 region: CASSLQLASYNEQFF. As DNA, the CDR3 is TGTGCCAGCAGTCTACAACTAGCCTCCTACAATGAGCAGTTCTTC.

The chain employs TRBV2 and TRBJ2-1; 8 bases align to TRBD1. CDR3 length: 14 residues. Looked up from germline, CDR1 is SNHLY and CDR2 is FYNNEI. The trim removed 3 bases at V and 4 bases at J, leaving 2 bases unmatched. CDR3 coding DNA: TGTGCCAGCAGTGAGGACAGGGTTTACAATGAGCAGTTCTTC. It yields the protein CASSEDRVYNEQFF. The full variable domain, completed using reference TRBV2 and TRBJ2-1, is EPEVTQTPSHQVTQMGQEVILRCVPISNHLYFYWYRQILGQKVEFLVSFYNNEISEKSEIFDDQFSVERPDGSNFTLKIRSTKLEDSAMYFCASSEDRVYNEQFFGPGTRLTVL.

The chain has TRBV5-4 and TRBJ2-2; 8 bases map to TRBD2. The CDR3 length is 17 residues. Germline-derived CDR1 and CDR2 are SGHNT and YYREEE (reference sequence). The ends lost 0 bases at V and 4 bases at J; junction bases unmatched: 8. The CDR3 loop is CASSLESRGGSTGELFF. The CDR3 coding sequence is TGTGCCAGCAGCTTGGAGTCACGGGGGGGAAGCACCGGGGAGCTGTTTTTT.

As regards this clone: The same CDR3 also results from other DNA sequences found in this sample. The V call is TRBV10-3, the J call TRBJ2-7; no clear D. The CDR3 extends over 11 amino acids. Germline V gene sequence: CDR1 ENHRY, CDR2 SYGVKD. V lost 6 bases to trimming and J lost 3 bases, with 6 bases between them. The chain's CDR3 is CAIRQNYEQYF. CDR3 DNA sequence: TGTGCCATCAGACAGAACTACGAGCAGTACTTC.

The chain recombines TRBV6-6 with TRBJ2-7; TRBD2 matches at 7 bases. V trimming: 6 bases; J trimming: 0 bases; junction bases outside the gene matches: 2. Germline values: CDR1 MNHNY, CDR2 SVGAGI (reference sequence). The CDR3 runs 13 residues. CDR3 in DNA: TGTGCCAGCAGAACTAGCGACTCCTACGAGCAGTACTTC. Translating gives CASRTSDSYEQYF.

CDR3 in DNA: TGTGCCAGCAGCCTAGGGGGGACTAGGTCAGATACGCAGTATTTT. As protein: CASSLGGTRSDTQYF. The chain is built from TRBV9 and TRBJ2-3, with 8 bases aligning to TRBD2. Germline lookup yields CDR1 SGDLS and CDR2 YYNGEE. Germline trimming cut 4 bases from V and 4 bases from J; bases unmatched to any gene: 8. CDR3 length equals 15 residues.

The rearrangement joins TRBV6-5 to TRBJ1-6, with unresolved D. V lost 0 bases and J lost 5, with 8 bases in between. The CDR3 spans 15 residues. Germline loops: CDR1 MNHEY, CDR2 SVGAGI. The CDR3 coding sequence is TGTGCCAGCAGTTACTCGGGCCCCCATAATTCACCCCTCCACTTT. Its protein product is CASSYSGPHNSPLHF.